The clone carrying this TCR beta chain was detected ten times or more. Its target is not known. One junction end disagrees with the germline gene, perhaps due to a read error. These data are taken from a study of T-cell reconstitution after alpha-beta-depleted transplantation in children. Study outcomes and limitations: Expanded clones from the graft, numbering several hundred, reportedly supplied alpha-beta T cells about two months after transplant. In some patients, recipient T cells and intrathymic progenitors surviving conditioning explained high day-60 diversity.

The CDR3 has 13 residues. Germline loops: CDR1 KGHSH, CDR2 LQKENI. Preparation of the TCRbeta library used unique molecular identifiers. TCRdb re-called the PCR reads with MiXCR, one entry per CDR3 protein. The sample has about 980,000 distinct CDR3 sequences, about 29% seen once. This sequence was found in a boy younger than two who had a stem cell transplant for SCID, so the T cells may come from the graft donor. The rearrangement uses TRBV18 and TRBJ2-3; perhaps TRBD2 as D (5 bases). The specimen was PBMCs, mostly from graft donor cells, collected 360 days after TCRalphabeta/CD19-depleted stem cell transplant. The CDR3 loop is CASSPRLTDTQYF. CDR3 sequence (DNA): TGCGCCAGCAGCCCCAGACTAACAGATACGCAGTATTTT. Based on the CDR3 plus reference TRBV18 and TRBJ2-3, the full variable domain is NAGVMQNPRHLVRRRGQEARLRCSPMKGHSHVYWYRQLPEEGLKFMVYLQKENIIDESGMPKERFSAEFPKEGPSILRIQQVVRGDSAAYFCASSPRLTDTQYFGPGTRLTVL.